The 21 T cell receptor beta chains reported below all come from one sample, sequenced in a study of blood T cells in healthy people across ages. A second about 7 to 11 cycle PCR used barcoded and J-beta primers. Via MiXCR, TCRdb re-called the 5' RACE reads, giving one row per CDR3 protein. The table lists about 1.7 million distinct CDR3 sequences, about 28% of them singletons. Sequenced sample: blood. Receptors were obtained from a woman in her twenties or thirties in good health.

This clonotype was found a few times. The V and J genes are TRBV20-1 and TRBJ2-5; D is possibly TRBD2 (5 bases). V dropped 2 bases and J dropped 4 bases, with 11 bases sitting between them. Germline CDR1 is DFQATT and CDR2 is SNEGSKA (reference sequence). The CDR3 contains 13 residues. CDR3 in amino acids: CSARRGFRETQYF. In nucleotides, the CDR3 is TGCAGTGCTAGACGAGGGTTCCGAGAGACCCAGTACTTC.

Only a few counts were recorded for this clonotype. The chain uses TRBV6-5 and TRBJ2-3, with 7 bases that match TRBD2. The length of the CDR3 is 15 residues. Trimming at V came to 8 bases and at J to 2 bases, leaving 10 bases not matched to a gene. Germline V CDR1 and CDR2: MNHEY, SVGAGI. CDR3 nucleotide sequence: TGTGCCAGCCGGACTAGGCTGGGGCTCACAGATACGCAGTATTTT. This gives the protein CASRTRLGLTDTQYF.

V is TRBV7-2 and J is TRBJ1-1; 8 nucleotides agree with TRBD1. The V segment lost 6 bases and the J segment 5 bases; nucleotides outside the gene matches: 5. The CDR3 consists of 13 residues. Per the germline V gene, CDR1 is SGHTA and CDR2 is FQGNSA. The CDR3 reads CASRNDRGTEAFF. In DNA form, the CDR3 reads TGTGCCAGCAGGAACGACAGGGGTACTGAAGCTTTCTTT.

This clonotype showed up just a few times. A read error may account for a junction end that differs from germline. The gene calls are TRBV12-3 or TRBV12-4 and TRBJ2-3; tentative D call: TRBD2 (7 bases). The CDR3 has 15 amino acids. CDR3 protein: CAISLTGGPVDTQYF. The CDR3 nucleotides read TGTGCCATCAGTTTGACCGGGGGGCCAGTAGATACGCAGTATTTT.

Only a few counts were recorded for this clonotype. The chain employs TRBV5-6 and TRBJ2-6; unclear D gene. V was pared by 0 bases and J by 2 bases, with 9 bases between. The CDR3 spans 16 residues. Germline CDR1 SGHDT, CDR2 YYEEEE. CDR3 protein: CASSLGMRTGANVLTF. The CDR3 DNA is TGTGCCAGCAGCTTGGGAATGAGGACTGGGGCCAACGTCCTGACTTTC. Based on the CDR3 plus reference TRBV5-6 and TRBJ2-6, the full variable domain is DAGVTQSPTHLIKTRGQQVTLRCSPKSGHDTVSWYQQALGQGPQFIFQYYEEEERQRGNFPDRFSGHQFPNYSSELNVNALLLGDSALYLCASSLGMRTGANVLTFGAGSRLTVL.

The chain has TRBV3-1 and TRBJ2-2, with a weak D call TRBD2 (7 bases). CDR1 and CDR2 from the germline V gene are LGHDT and YNNKEL (reference sequence). The CDR3 runs 14 residues. Trimming cost V 4 bases and J 3 bases, with 9 bases left between them. The CDR3: CASSRGGYTGELFF. For the CDR3, the DNA is TGTGCCAGCAGCCGCGGGGGCTACACCGGGGAGCTGTTTTTT.

This clonotype was found a few times. The J gene is TRBJ1-1, the V gene TRBV30, with TRBD1 matching over 8 bases. The CDR3 is made up of 14 amino acids. The V and J ends lost 3 bases and 1 base, in that order; junction bases with no gene match: 4. Germline V gives CDR1 GTSNPN, CDR2 SVGIG (reference sequence). DNA for the CDR3: TGTGCCTGGAGCCGGACAGGGAAGAACACTGAAGCTTTCTTT. It yields the protein CAWSRTGKNTEAFF.

The chain is built from TRBV4-3 and TRBJ2-1; 10 bases map to TRBD2. The length of the CDR3 is 17 residues. V was clipped by 5 bases and J by 1 base; unmatched bases: 8. Per the germline V gene, CDR1 is LGHNA and CDR2 is YSLEER. CDR3 in amino acids: CASSKTTTSGSYNEQFF. The CDR3 coding sequence is TGCGCCAGCAGCAAAACTACGACTAGCGGGTCCTACAATGAGCAGTTCTTC.

The chain uses TRBV10-3 and TRBJ2-1, with a weak D call TRBD1 (5 bases). This CDR3 spans 16 amino acids. CDR1 is ENHRY and CDR2 is SYGVKD in the germline V gene. The ends were cut back, 6 bases at V and 7 bases at J, with 22 bases in the middle. CDR3 in amino acids: CAISDDFQENRNEQFF. CDR3 bases: TGTGCCATCAGCGATGATTTTCAAGAGAACAGGAATGAGCAGTTCTTC.

This clonotype was detected a few times. The chain is built from TRBV7-3 and TRBJ2-7; the match to TRBD1 covers 9 bases. Germline V gene sequence: CDR1 SGHTA, CDR2 FQGTGA. The junction had 8 bases not matched to a gene; V was cut back by 2 bases and J by 3 bases. The CDR3 has 16 amino acids. The CDR3 DNA sequence: TGTGCCAGCAGCTTAGGCAACAGGGGGCAAGACTACGAGCAGTACTTC. Translation gives CASSLGNRGQDYEQYF.

This clonotype was seen only a few times. The rearrangement joins TRBV7-2 to TRBJ2-1; 10 nucleotides match TRBD2. CDR3 length equals 17 residues. The V segment lost 4 bases and the J segment 10 bases; nucleotides outside the gene matches: 16. The germline CDR1 and CDR2 sequences are SGHTA and FQGNSA. DNA for the CDR3: TGTGCCAGCAGCTCCGCGGGCGGAGCGGGAGGGAGCAGAGAGCAGTTCTTC. This sequence encodes CASSSAGGAGGSREQFF.

The chain employs TRBV5-1 and TRBJ1-5, with no clear D. The CDR3 totals 14 residues. Per germline, CDR1 SGHRS and CDR2 YFSETQ. V lost 1 base and J lost 4, with 9 bases in between. The CDR3 DNA is TGCGCCAGCAGCTTGAGGGCTCCAAATCAGCCCCAGCATTTT. It yields the protein CASSLRAPNQPQHF.

This clonotype has just a few counts. The rearrangement links TRBV7-9 to TRBJ2-5; D is uncertain. The CDR3 is made up of 13 amino acids. Trimming cost V 2 bases and J 4 bases, with 8 bases left between them. Germline V CDR1 and CDR2: SEHNR, FQNEAQ (reference sequence). In nucleotides, the CDR3 is TGTGCCAGCAGCTTAAGGAATGCAGAGACCCAGTACTTC. It specifies CASSLRNAETQYF.

This clonotype was seen a few times. The V gene is TRBV5-5, the J gene TRBJ1-4; unclear D gene. Germline V CDR1 and CDR2: SGHKS, YYEKEE (reference sequence). Trimming removed 3 bases at V and 8 bases at J, with 17 bases between. This CDR3 has 15 residues. The CDR3 sequence is CASSSFSGRWEKLFF. The CDR3 nucleotides are TGTGCCAGCAGCTCTTTTTCGGGCAGGTGGGAAAAACTGTTTTTT.

This clonotype showed up many times. V and J are TRBV6-5 and TRBJ2-7; TRBD1 aligns across 7 bases. CDR1 and CDR2 (germline): MNHEY, SVGAGI. The CDR3 covers 12 residues. J gave up 6 bases and V 11 bases, and 10 bases lay outside the gene matches. The CDR3: CAAGTASGEQYF. The CDR3 DNA is TGTGCCGCCGGGACAGCGTCGGGCGAGCAGTACTTC.

CDR3 sequence: CAIGTSTYNEQYF. The CDR3 DNA follows: TGTGCCATCGGGACTAGCACATACAATGAGCAGTACTTC. This chain uses TRBV10-3 with TRBJ2-7; 9 nucleotides agree with TRBD2. This CDR3 has 13 residues. CDR1 and CDR2 from the germline V gene are ENHRY and SYGVKD. J lost 7 bases, V lost 8 bases, and 9 bases had no gene match.

The chain joins TRBV3-1 to TRBJ2-2; D tentatively reads TRBD1 or TRBD2 (6 bases each). Germline V lookup: CDR1 LGHDT, CDR2 YNNKEL (reference sequence). The V and J ends lost 3 bases and 3 bases respectively, with 14 bases between them. The CDR3 has 16 amino acids. CDR3 amino acids: CASSHLWGADTGELFF. The DNA for the CDR3 is TGTGCCAGCAGCCACCTGTGGGGGGCCGACACCGGGGAGCTGTTTTTT.

The chain couples TRBV5-1 to TRBJ2-7, with TRBD1 matching 11 bases. The germline V gene encodes CDR1 SGHRS and CDR2 YFSETQ. Losses at the gene ends were 4 bases for V and 2 bases for J; bases not matched to a gene: 5. The length of the CDR3 is 15 residues. The CDR3 loop is CASSARTGGAYEQYF. The CDR3, as DNA: TGCGCCAGCAGCGCTCGGACAGGGGGCGCCTACGAGCAGTACTTC.

This clonotype was counted only a few times. V and J are TRBV5-1 and TRBJ2-2, with 8 bases fitting TRBD1. Germline-derived CDR1 and CDR2 are SGHRS and YFSETQ. Germline trimming cut 4 bases from V and 3 bases from J; bases unmatched to any gene: 5. The length of the CDR3 is 15 residues. CDR3 protein: CASSADRADTGELFF. DNA of the CDR3: TGCGCCAGCAGCGCGGACAGGGCCGACACCGGGGAGCTGTTTTTT.

A few counts support this clonotype. CDR3 sequence reads: CSASVGFGGANVLTF. In DNA, the CDR3 is TGCAGTGCTAGCGTAGGTTTCGGTGGGGCCAACGTCCTGACTTTC. This chain links TRBV20-1 with TRBJ2-6; D gene uncertain. The germline V and J ends were trimmed by 3 bases and 3 bases, with 12 bases remaining between them. The germline V gene has CDR1 DFQATT and CDR2 SNEGSKA (reference sequence). This CDR3 has 15 residues.

The chain couples TRBV7-3 to TRBJ2-7; D unresolved. Germline CDR1 reads SGHTA; CDR2 reads FQGTGA. This CDR3 contains 12 residues. The V gene lost 3 bases and the J gene lost 6 bases, with 9 bases spanning the gap. As DNA, the CDR3 is TGTGCCAGCAGCTTTGGTAATAGCGAGCAGTACTTC. Translation gives CASSFGNSEQYF.